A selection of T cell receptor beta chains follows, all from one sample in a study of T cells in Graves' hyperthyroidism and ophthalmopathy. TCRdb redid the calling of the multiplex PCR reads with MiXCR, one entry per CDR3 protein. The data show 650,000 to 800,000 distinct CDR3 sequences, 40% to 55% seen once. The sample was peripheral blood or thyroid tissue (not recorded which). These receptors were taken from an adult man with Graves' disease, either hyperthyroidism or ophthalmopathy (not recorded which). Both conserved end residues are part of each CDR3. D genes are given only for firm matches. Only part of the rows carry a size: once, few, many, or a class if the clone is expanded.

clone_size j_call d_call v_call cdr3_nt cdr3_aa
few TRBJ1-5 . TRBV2 TGTGCCAGCAGTTGGCAGGGGAGTTTGGGCAATCAGCCCCAGCATTTT CASSWQGSLGNQPQHF
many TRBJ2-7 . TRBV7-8 TGTGCCAGCAGCTTAAGCGCAGGAGCGGCCTCCTACGAGCAGTACTTC CASSLSAGAASYEQYF
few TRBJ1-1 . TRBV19 TGTGCCAGTAGTAGAGGGGAGTGGAACACTGAAGCTTTCTTT CASSRGEWNTEAFF
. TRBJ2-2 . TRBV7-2 TGTGCCAGCAGTGAGCGGGACAGGAACACCGGGGAGCTGTTTTTT CASSERDRNTGELFF
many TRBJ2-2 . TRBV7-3 TGTGCCAGCAGCCAGGAAGACCGACACACCGGGGAGCTGTTTTTT CASSQEDRHTGELFF
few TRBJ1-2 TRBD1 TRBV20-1 TGCAGTGCTAGGGAGACAGGGGCGTATGGCTACACCTTC CSARETGAYGYTF
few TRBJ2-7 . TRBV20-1 TGCAGTGCTAGAGATTCAACCGTGTCCTACGAGCAGTACTTC CSARDSTVSYEQYF
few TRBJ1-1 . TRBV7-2 TGTGCCAGCAGCTTTAACCTGCCTGTAACTGAAGCTTTCTTT CASSFNLPVTEAFF
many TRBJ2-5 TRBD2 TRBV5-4 TGTGCCAGCAGCTTGCCTCCGGGACTAGCGGAAGAGACCCAGTACTTC CASSLPPGLAEETQYF
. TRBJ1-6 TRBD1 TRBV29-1 TGTGCCCAACACCGGGACAGGGGAATCGGTTCACCCCTCCACTTT CAQHRDRGIGSPLHF
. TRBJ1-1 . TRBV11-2 TGTGCCAGCAGCCCGTGGGACGTGGCTGAAGCTTTCTTT CASSPWDVAEAFF
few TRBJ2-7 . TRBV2 TGTGCCAGCAGTGAATATGTAGGCTACGAGCAGTACTTC CASSEYVGYEQYF
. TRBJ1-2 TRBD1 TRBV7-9 TGTGCCAGCAGCTTAACGGGACAGGGGTTTAACTATGGCTACACCTTC CASSLTGQGFNYGYTF
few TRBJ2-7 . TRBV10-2 TGCGCCAGCAATTTAAGGGTCGGCTCCTACGAGCAGTACTTC CASNLRVGSYEQYF
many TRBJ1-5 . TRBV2 TGTGCCAGCAGTGAAAGTTGGGCGCGGGAGCCCCAGCATTTT CASSESWAREPQHF
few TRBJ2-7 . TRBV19 TGTGCCAGTAGGCCGTCTACTTCCTACGAGCAGTACTTC CASRPSTSYEQYF
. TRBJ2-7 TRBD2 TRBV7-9 TGTGCCAGCAGCTTCGGTACTAGCGGGAGAGACGAGCAGTACTTC CASSFGTSGRDEQYF